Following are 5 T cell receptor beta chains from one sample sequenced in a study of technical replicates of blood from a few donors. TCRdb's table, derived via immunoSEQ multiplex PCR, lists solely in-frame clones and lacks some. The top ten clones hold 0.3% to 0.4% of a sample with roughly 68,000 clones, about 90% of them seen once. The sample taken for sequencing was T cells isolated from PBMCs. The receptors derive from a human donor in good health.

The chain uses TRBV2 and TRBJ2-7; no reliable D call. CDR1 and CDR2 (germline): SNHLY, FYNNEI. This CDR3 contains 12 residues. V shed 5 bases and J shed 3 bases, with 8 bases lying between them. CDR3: CASSSKLYEQYF. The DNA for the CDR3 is TGTGCCAGCAGTTCAAAGCTCTACGAGCAGTACTTC.

The CDR3, as DNA: TGTGCCAGCAGTTGGGGGGGGGTAGGTGGCTACACCTTC. This encodes CASSWGGVGGYTF. The J gene is TRBJ1-2, the V gene TRBV7-2; D is possibly TRBD1 (5 bases). CDR3 size: 13 residues. Germline CDR1 and CDR2: SGHTA and FQGNSA. V was pared by 6 bases and J by 7 bases, with 15 bases between.

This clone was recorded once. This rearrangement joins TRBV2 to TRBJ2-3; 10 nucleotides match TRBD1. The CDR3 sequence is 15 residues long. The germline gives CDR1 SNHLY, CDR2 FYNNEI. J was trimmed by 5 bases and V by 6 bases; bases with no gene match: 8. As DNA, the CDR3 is TGTGCCAGCAGGCTGGGACAGGGGTACGGAGATACGCAGTATTTT. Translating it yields CASRLGQGYGDTQYF.

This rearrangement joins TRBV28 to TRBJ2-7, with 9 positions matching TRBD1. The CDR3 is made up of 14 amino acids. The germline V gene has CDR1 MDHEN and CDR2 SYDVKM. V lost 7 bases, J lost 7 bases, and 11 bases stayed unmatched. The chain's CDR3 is CASKGAQGAREQYF. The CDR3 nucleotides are TGTGCCAGCAAAGGGGCACAGGGGGCGCGAGAGCAGTACTTC.

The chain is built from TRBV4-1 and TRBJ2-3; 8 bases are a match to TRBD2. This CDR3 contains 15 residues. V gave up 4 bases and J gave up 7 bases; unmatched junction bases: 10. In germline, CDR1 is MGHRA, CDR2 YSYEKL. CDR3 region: CASSLQAGVGNTQYF. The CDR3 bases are TGCGCCAGCAGCCTCCAAGCGGGAGTCGGAAATACGCAGTATTTT.